These T cell receptor beta chains were read from a single sample in a study of T-cell memory formation after mild COVID-19. TCRdb recomputed calls from the 5' RACE reads with MiXCR, one row per CDR3 protein. The data hold 200,000 to 250,000 distinct CDR3 sequences, with 9.5% to 10% observed a single time. Material for sequencing was PBMCs or a T cell subset sorted from them (not recorded which). Receptor source: a man aged 18-30 years who had mild COVID-19 (a few samples of this study predate the infection). Cell type and time point are not known. The CDR3 runs from the conserved cysteine through the conserved F or W. Each record gives: J gene, clone size, V gene, D gene, CDR3 DNA, CDR3 protein. A D gene is named only where the DNA matches it firmly. The size of a clone is reported for some rows only, either as once, few or many, or as a class for expanded clones.

TRBJ2-3 | . | TRBV25-1 | TRBD1 | TGTGCCAGCAGTGACTGGACAGGGGCAGATACGCAGTATTTT | CASSDWTGADTQYF
TRBJ2-3 | few | TRBV11-1 | . | TGTGCCAGCAGCTTCTGGGATACGCAGTATTTT | CASSFWDTQYF
TRBJ2-4 | many | TRBV7-9 | TRBD1 | TGTGCCAGCAGCCCAGGACAGGGGTTAAACATTCAGTACTTC | CASSPGQGLNIQYF
TRBJ2-7 | few | TRBV18 | . | TGTGCCAGCTCACCGCGCCCCGGCAGTTTCGGCGAGCAGTACTTC | CASSPRPGSFGEQYF
TRBJ2-1 | many | TRBV5-1 | TRBD2 | TGCGCCAGCAGCGGCGCTATAATACTAGCGAACTCCTACAATGAGCAGTTCTTC | CASSGAIILANSYNEQFF
TRBJ1-6 | few | TRBV28 | TRBD1 | TGTGCCAGCAGTCAACCGGGACAGGGGGCTAATTCACCCCTCCACTTT | CASSQPGQGANSPLHF
TRBJ1-6 | few | TRBV20-1 | TRBD1 | TGCAGTGCTCTATCAGGGGACAGGCCCCTCCACTTT | CSALSGDRPLHF
TRBJ1-1 | few | TRBV12-3/TRBV12-4 | . | TGTGCCGGTACCAGAGGGGCTGGCACTGAAGCTTTCTTT | CAGTRGAGTEAFF
TRBJ2-2 | . | TRBV4-2 | . | TGTGCCAGCAGCCGCCTTGCTGGGGTAGATCGCACCGGGGAGCTGTTTTTT | CASSRLAGVDRTGELFF
TRBJ2-1 | few | TRBV2 | . | TGTGCCAGCATGCGTGGGTCCAATCTCAATGAGCAGTTCTTC | CASMRGSNLNEQFF
TRBJ1-5 | . | TRBV6-1 | . | TGTGCCAGCAGTGAAGAGGGGCGGTCCTTTTCTAATCAGCCCCAGCATTTT | CASSEEGRSFSNQPQHF
TRBJ1-5 | . | TRBV12-3/TRBV12-4 | TRBD1 | TGTGCCAGCAGTTTGGGACAGAGGGGCAATCAGCCCCAGCATTTT | CASSLGQRGNQPQHF
TRBJ2-5 | . | TRBV5-1 | . | TGCGCCAGCAGCTTGACAGGGTGGGAGACCCAGTACTTC | CASSLTGWETQYF
TRBJ1-5 | . | TRBV6-2/TRBV6-3 | . | TGTGCCAGCAGTTCCCCAGACAGACCTCTGTTGAATCAGCCCCAGCATTTT | CASSSPDRPLLNQPQHF